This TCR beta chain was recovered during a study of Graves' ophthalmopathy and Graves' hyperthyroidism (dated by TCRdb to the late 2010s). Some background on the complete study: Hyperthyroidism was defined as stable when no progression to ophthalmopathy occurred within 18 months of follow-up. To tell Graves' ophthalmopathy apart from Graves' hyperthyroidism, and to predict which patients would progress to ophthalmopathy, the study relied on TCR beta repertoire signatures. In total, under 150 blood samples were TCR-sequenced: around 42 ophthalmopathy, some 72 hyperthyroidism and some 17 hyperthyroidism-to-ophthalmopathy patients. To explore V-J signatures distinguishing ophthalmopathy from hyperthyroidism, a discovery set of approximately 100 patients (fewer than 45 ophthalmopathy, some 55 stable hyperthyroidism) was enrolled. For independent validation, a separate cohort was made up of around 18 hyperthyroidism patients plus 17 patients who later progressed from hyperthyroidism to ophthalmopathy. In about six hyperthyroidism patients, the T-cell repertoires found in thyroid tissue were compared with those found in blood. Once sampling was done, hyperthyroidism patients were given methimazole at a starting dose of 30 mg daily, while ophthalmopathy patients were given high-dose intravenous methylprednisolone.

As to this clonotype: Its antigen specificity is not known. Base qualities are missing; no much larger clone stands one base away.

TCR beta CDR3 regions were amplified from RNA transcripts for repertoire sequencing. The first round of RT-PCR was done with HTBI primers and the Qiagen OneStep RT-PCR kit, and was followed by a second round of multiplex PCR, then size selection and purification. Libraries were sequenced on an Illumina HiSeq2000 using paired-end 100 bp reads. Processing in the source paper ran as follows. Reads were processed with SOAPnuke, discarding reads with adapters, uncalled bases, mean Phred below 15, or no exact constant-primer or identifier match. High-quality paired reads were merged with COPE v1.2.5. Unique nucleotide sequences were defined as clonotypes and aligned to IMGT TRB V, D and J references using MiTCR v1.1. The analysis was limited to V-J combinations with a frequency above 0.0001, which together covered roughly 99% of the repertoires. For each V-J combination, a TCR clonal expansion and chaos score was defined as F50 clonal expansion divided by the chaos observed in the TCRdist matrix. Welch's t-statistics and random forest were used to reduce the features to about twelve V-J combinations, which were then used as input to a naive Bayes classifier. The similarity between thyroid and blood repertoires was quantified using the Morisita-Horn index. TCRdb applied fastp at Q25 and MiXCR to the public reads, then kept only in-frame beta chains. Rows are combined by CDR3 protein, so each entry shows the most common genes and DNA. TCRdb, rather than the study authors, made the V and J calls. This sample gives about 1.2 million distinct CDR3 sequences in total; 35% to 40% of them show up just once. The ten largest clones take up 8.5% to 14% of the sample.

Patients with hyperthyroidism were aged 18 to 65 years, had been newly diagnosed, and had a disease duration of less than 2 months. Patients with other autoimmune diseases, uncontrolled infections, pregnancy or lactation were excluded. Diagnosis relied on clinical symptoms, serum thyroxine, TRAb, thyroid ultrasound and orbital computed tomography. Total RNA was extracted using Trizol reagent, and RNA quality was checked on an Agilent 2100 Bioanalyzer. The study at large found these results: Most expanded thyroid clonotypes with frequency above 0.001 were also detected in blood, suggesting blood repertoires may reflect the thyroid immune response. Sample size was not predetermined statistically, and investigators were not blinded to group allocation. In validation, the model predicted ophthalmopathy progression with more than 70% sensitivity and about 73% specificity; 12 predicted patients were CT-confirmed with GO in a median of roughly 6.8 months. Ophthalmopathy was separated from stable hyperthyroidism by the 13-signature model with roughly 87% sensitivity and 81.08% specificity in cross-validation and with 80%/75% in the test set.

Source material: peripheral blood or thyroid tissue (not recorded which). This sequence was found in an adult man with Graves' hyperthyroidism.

Here is the DNA: TGCAGTGCTAGGCGCACTAGCGGGGGCTCCTACCTTTATAGCAATCAGCCCCAGCATTTT. Protein translation: CSARRTSGGSYLYSNQPQHF. The receptor chain draws on TRBV20-1 and TRBJ1-5; the D region possibly corresponds to TRBD1 (6 bases align). Relative to germline, V is 3 bases shorter and J is 0 bases shorter, with 27 bases between their ends. Measured from the cysteine to the phenylalanine, the CDR3 is 20 residues long. CDR3 DNA only is kept here, 60 bases in frame from base 1. The germline V gene (reference sequence) specifies DFQATT as CDR1 and SNEGSKA as CDR2.